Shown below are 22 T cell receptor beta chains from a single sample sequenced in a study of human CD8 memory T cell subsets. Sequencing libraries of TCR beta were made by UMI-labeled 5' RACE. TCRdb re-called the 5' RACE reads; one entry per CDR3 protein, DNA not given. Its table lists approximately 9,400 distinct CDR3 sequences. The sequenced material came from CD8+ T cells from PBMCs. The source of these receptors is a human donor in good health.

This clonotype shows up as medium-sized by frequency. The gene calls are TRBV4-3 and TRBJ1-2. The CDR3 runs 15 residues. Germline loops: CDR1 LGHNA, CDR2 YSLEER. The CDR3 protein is CASSQDKADSIGYTF.

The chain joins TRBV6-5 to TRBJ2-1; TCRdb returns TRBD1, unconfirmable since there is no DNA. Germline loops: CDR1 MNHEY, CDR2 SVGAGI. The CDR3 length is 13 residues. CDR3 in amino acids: CASSPGPRNEQFF.

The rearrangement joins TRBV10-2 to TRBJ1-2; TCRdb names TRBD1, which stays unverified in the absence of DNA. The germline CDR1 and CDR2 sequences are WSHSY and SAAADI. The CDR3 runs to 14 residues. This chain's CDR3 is CASSETGVVYGYTF.

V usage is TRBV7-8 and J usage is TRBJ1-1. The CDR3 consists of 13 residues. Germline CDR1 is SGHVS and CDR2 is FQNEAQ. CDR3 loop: CASSLGHRTGAFF.

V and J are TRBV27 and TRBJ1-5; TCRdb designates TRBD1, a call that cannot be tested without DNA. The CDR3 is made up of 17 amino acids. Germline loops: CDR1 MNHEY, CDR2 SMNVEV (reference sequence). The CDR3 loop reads CASSPYQDRGVGQPQHF.

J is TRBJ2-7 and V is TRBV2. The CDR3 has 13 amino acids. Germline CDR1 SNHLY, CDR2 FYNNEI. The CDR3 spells CASTKADSYEQYF.

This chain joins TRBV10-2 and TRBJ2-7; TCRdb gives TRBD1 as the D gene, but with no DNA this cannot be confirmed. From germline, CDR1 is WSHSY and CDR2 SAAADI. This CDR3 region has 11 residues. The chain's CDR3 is CASNSGLYQYF.

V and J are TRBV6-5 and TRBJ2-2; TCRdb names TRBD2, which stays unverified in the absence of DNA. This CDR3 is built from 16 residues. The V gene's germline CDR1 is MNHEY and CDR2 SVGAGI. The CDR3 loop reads CASTLGLATNTGELFF.

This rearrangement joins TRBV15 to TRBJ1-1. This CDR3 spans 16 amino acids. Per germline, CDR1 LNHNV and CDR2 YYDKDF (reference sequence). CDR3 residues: CATSIDRSNMNTEAFF. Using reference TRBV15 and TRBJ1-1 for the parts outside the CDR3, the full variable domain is DAMVIQNPRYQVTQFGKPVTLSCSQTLNHNVMYWYQQKSSQAPKLLFHYYDKDFNNEADTPDNFQSRRPNTSFCFLDIRSPGLGDTAMYLCATSIDRSNMNTEAFFGQGTRLTVV.

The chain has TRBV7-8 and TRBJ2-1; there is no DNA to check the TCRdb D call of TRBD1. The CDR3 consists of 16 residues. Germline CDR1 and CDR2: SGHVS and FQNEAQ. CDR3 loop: CASRLGTGQSYNEQFF.

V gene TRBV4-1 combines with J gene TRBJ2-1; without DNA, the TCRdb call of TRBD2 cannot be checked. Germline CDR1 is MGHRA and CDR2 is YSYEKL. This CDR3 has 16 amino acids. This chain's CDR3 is CASSPTSGLSYNEQFF.

The CDR3 loop reads CASSRLTGLEQYF. This chain links TRBV14 with TRBJ2-7; TCRdb calls TRBD1, which cannot be checked without DNA. Germline CDR1 reads SGHDN; CDR2 reads FVKESK. The CDR3 has 13 amino acids. Together with reference TRBV14 and TRBJ2-7, the CDR3 gives the full variable domain: EAGVTQFPSHSVIEKGQTVTLRCDPISGHDNLYWYRRVMGKEIKFLLHFVKESKQDESGMPNNRFLAERTGGTYSTLKVQPAELEDSGVYFCASSRLTGLEQYFGPGTRLTVT.

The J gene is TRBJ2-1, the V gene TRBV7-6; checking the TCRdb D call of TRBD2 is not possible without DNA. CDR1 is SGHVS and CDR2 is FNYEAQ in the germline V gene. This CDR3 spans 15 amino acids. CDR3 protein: CASSPYSGGASEQFF.

This CDR3 reads CASSPNFYLAGDSTGELFF. The V call is TRBV5-5, the J call TRBJ2-2; TCRdb reports TRBD2, a call that lacks DNA to check it against. Germline-derived CDR1 and CDR2 are SGHKS and YYEKEE (reference sequence). The length of the CDR3 is 19 residues.

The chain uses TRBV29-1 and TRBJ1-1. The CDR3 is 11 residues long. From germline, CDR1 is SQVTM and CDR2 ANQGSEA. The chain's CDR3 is CSVDGVTEAFF.

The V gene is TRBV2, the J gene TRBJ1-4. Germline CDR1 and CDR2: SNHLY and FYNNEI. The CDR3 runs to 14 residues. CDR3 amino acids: CASSEMRSDEKLFF.

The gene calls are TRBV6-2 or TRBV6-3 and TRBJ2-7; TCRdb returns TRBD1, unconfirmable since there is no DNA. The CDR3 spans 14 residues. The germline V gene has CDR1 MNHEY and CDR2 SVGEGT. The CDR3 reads CASRRGRSSYEQYF.

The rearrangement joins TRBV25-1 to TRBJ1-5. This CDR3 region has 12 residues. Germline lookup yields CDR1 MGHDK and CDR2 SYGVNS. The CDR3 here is CASSLKSGPQHF.

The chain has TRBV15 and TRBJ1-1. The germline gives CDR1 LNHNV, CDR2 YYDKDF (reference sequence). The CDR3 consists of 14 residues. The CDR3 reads CATSRALTNTEAFF.

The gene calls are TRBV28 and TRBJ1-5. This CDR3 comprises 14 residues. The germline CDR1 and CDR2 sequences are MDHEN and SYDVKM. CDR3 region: CASSFVVGNQPQHF.

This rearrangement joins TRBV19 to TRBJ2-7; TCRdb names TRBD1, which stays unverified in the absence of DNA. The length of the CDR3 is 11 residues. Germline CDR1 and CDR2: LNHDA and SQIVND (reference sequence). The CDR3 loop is CASSPGGEQYF. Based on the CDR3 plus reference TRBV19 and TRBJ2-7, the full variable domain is DGGITQSPKYLFRKEGQNVTLSCEQNLNHDAMYWYRQDPGQGLRLIYYSQIVNDFQKGDIAEGYSVSREKKESFPLTVTSAQKNPTAFYLCASSPGGEQYFGPGTRLTVT.

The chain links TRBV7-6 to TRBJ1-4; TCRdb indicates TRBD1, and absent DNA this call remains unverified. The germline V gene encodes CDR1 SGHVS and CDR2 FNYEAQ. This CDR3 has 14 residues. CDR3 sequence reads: CASSLGASNEKLFF.